A single sample is the source of the 12 T cell receptor beta chains below, sequenced in a study of CD8 T cells in Susac syndrome. RNA was extracted with the RNeasy kit, and a quantity of about 0.45 to 1 ug was reverse transcribed using random hexamers. In TCRdb, the immunoSEQ multiplex PCR reads were re-called with MiXCR into one record per CDR3 protein. The top ten hold approximately 0.12% of the sample, which has 170,000 or so distinct CDR3 sequences, around 96% seen once. Sequencing was done on a sample of CD4+ T cells from PBMCs. All receptors derive from a human donor with Susac syndrome.

This chain connects TRBV2 to TRBJ2-1; 9 nucleotides line up with TRBD2. J lost 5 bases, V lost 5 bases, and 7 bases had no gene match. In germline, CDR1 is SNHLY, CDR2 FYNNEI. The CDR3 length is 15 residues. The CDR3 nucleotides read TGTGCCAGCAGTTTTCTAGCGGGAACTCACAATGAGCAGTTCTTC. It translates to CASSFLAGTHNEQFF.

This sequence joins TRBV7-8 and TRBJ2-1; TRBD2 agrees at 11 bases. Looked up from germline, CDR1 is SGHVS and CDR2 is FQNEAQ. Trimming removed 5 bases from V and 4 bases from J; junction bases left unmatched: 7. This CDR3 spans 16 amino acids. Here the CDR3 DNA reads TGTGCCAGCAGCCCCCGATTAGCGGGGGGGTACAATGAGCAGTTCTTC. This codes for CASSPRLAGGYNEQFF.

The chain is built from TRBV12-3 or TRBV12-4 and TRBJ1-1, with a tentative D call TRBD1 (6 bases). The CDR3 sequence is 13 residues long. V dropped 3 bases and J dropped 8 bases, with 13 bases sitting between them. The CDR3: CASSFRDIPEAFF. CDR3 nucleotides: TGTGCCAGCAGTTTCCGGGACATTCCCGAAGCTTTCTTT.

The genes are TRBV3-1 and TRBJ1-6; D ambiguous. V dropped 1 base and J dropped 10 bases, with 17 bases sitting between them. Germline V lookup: CDR1 LGHDT, CDR2 YNNKEL (reference sequence). This CDR3 comprises 16 residues. The CDR3 DNA follows: TGTGCCAGCAGCCAAGGAAGGCAGGCGGGAAACTCACCCCTCCACTTT. This encodes CASSQGRQAGNSPLHF.

V gene TRBV20-1 combines with J gene TRBJ1-2; a weak D match, TRBD1 (5 bases). The CDR3 is 12 amino acids. Trimming cost V 6 bases and J 8 bases, with 16 bases left between them. The germline V gene encodes CDR1 DFQATT and CDR2 SNEGSKA (reference sequence). The CDR3 spells CSAPVRGQGYTF. The CDR3 bases are TGCAGTGCCCCAGTTAGGGGTCAGGGCTACACCTTC.

This chain joins TRBV29-1 and TRBJ2-5; D is perhaps TRBD1 or TRBD2 (5 bases each). The length of the CDR3 is 15 residues. CDR1 is SQVTM and CDR2 is ANQGSEA in the germline V gene. Trimming left V 6 bases short and J 3 bases short, with 20 bases between. The CDR3 loop reads CSVGPRNRLEETQYF. Here the CDR3 DNA reads TGCAGCGTGGGACCCCGAAACAGATTGGAAGAGACCCAGTACTTC.

The chain couples TRBV4-3 to TRBJ2-3, with D maybe TRBD2 (5 bases). The V end was cut by 6 bases, the J end by 7 bases, with 8 bases between. Germline assignment: CDR1 LGHNA and CDR2 YSLEER. This CDR3 comprises 11 residues. In nucleotides, the CDR3 is TGCGCCAGCAGTCGGGATCATACGCAGTATTTT. As protein: CASSRDHTQYF.

The rearrangement links TRBV2 to TRBJ2-1, with D tentatively TRBD2 (6 bases). The CDR3 spans 12 residues. Per the germline V gene, CDR1 is SNHLY and CDR2 is FYNNEI. V lost 3 bases, J lost 8 bases, and 8 bases lay in between. The CDR3 region is CASSETSHEQFF. CDR3 DNA: TGTGCCAGCAGTGAGACTAGTCATGAGCAGTTCTTC.

This sequence joins TRBV18 and TRBJ2-2; D ambiguous. The V end lost 1 base, the J end lost 6 bases, and 6 bases lay between the germline ends. The germline gives CDR1 KGHSH, CDR2 LQKENI. The CDR3 has 13 residues. This CDR3 reads CASSPRAAGELFF. CDR3 nucleotides: TGTGCCAGCTCACCACGGGCGGCCGGGGAGCTGTTTTTT.

The chain links TRBV15 to TRBJ1-2, with a weak D call TRBD1 (6 bases). V lost 0 bases and J lost 6, with 11 bases in between. This CDR3 is 14 amino acids long. Looked up from germline, CDR1 is LNHNV and CDR2 is YYDKDF (reference sequence). CDR3 in amino acids: CATSRDPGDHGYTF. CDR3 nucleotide sequence: TGTGCCACCAGCAGAGATCCAGGGGACCATGGCTACACCTTC.

V usage is TRBV4-2 and J usage is TRBJ2-1; maybe TRBD1 (5 bases). The CDR3 runs to 15 residues. The germline V gene has CDR1 LGHNA and CDR2 YNFKEQ. V was cut by 6 bases and J by 4 bases, with 16 bases left in between. This CDR3 is CASSGAGLSYNEQFF. In DNA form, the CDR3 reads TGTGCCAGCAGTGGGGCAGGCCTTTCTTACAATGAGCAGTTCTTC.

The V gene is TRBV5-1, the J gene TRBJ2-2; D call uncertain. CDR3 length equals 13 residues. Germline values: CDR1 SGHRS, CDR2 YFSETQ. V was trimmed by 4 bases and J by 0 bases, leaving 4 bases between them. In nucleotides, the CDR3 is TGCGCCAGCAGCCCGGCGAACACCGGGGAGCTGTTTTTT. Its translation: CASSPANTGELFF.